The sequence of this T cell receptor beta chain was determined in a study of T cell repertoires in cytomegalovirus infection. TCRdb recomputed calls from the reads with MiXCR, one row per CDR3 protein. The sample holds around 450,000 distinct CDR3 sequences, approximately 31% seen once. CDR3 length equals 16 residues. V dropped 3 bases and J dropped 3 bases, with 19 bases sitting between them. Germline assignment: CDR1 SGHRS and CDR2 YFSETQ. This TCR derives from a human donor in good health (CMV status not recorded). Some clones in this sample may be carry-over from other donors' samples. The V gene is TRBV5-1, the J gene TRBJ2-7; tentatively, D is TRBD1 (6 bases). Sequenced input: PBMCs. The CDR3 loop is CASSSGAGAQDYEQYF. The CDR3 nucleotides are TGCGCCAGCAGCTCCGGAGCAGGGGCGCAAGACTACGAGCAGTACTTC.